These T cell receptor beta chains were read from a single sample in a study of T cell changes during pregnancy in multiple sclerosis. Generated by immunoSEQ multiplex PCR, the TCRdb table keeps only in-frame clones and is missing some. The sample has roughly 79,000 clones, around nine tenths seen once. The source was CD4+ T cells from peripheral blood mononuclear cells, collected before pregnancy. The origin of the receptors is a female donor with multiple sclerosis, enrolled in a pregnancy study. CDR3s leave out the opening cysteine and the closing phenylalanine or tryptophan. Only some rows state a clone size, as once, few, many or a class for expanded clones.

13	.	TRBV2	TRBJ2-1	ASSEMGFSYNEQF
13	.	TRBV7-2	TRBJ1-3	ASSPETGLGNTIY
11	.	TRBV10-3	TRBJ2-1	ATTGTTYNEQF
13	once	TRBV5-4	TRBJ1-2	ASSLNRGRNYGYT
14	.	TRBV27	TRBJ2-1	ASSFWGAGGTNEQF
15	.	TRBV25-1	TRBJ1-6	ASSEYGGGTRDSPLH
12	.	TRBV11-2	TRBJ1-1	ASSVSTGRTEAF
12	few	TRBV29-1	TRBJ1-1	SVAFWGGRTEAF
14	.	TRBV7-9	TRBJ2-1	ASSKGLAGANNEQF
9	.	TRBV20-1	TRBJ2-5	SARDSQTQY
12	.	TRBV19	TRBJ2-5	ASGRGGGLETQY
13	.	TRBV27	TRBJ2-2	ASSSKPRVTGELF
13	once	TRBV18	TRBJ1-1	ASSRGTGRQTEAF
14	.	TRBV10-3	TRBJ1-6	AISGRQESNNSPLH
15	.	TRBV5-5	TRBJ2-6	ASSPRGPSSGANVLT
15	.	TRBV5-5	TRBJ2-1	ASSSRTSARTYNEQF
10	.	TRBV11-2	TRBJ2-7	ASRGQAYGQY
13	.	TRBV9	TRBJ2-1	ASSAWASSNNEQF
13	.	TRBV7-2	TRBJ1-2	ASSLLGGQGGGYT
15	.	TRBV5-1	TRBJ2-2	ASTQGAGGINTGELF
13	.	TRBV6-1	TRBJ1-6	ASSERQGGDSPLH
12	.	TRBV29-1	TRBJ2-5	SRRLAGLWETQY
10	.	TRBV30	TRBJ1-2	AWSRVGYGYT
13	.	TRBV7-2	TRBJ1-2	ASSLVRGAQRGYT
13	.	TRBV9	TRBJ2-5	ASSSRGGRQETQY
17	.	TRBV2	TRBJ2-6	ASSRQGASKGSGANVLT
13	.	TRBV15	TRBJ2-1	ATSRFGQPLNEQF
13	once	TRBV6-1	TRBJ1-1	ASSEGQFPNTEAF
13	.	TRBV14	TRBJ2-1	ASSQGGLDRLEQF
10	.	TRBV7-7	TRBJ2-1	ASSSGQGKQF
12	.	TRBV6-6	TRBJ2-7	ASGGTANSYEQY
14	once	TRBV7-9	TRBJ2-7	ASSRPGQGKSYEQY
9	once	TRBV20-1	TRBJ2-7	SALTGYEQY
14	.	TRBV9	TRBJ1-6	ASSPLPSSYNSPLH
11	.	TRBV11-3	TRBJ1-1	ASSSTGTAEAF
12	.	TRBV7-8	TRBJ1-1	ASSLIAEYTEAF
10	.	TRBV2	TRBJ2-3	ANGQNTDTQY
11	.	TRBV5-5	TRBJ2-7	ASSLGGEYEQY
9	.	TRBV20-1	TRBJ2-2	SHRVTGELF
13	.	TRBV9	TRBJ2-5	ASSVIGTRQETQY
14	few	TRBV27	TRBJ1-6	ASSSSDRGGNSPLH
18	.	TRBV4-2	TRBJ2-3	ASSQDGTYQLAGRTDTQY
13	.	TRBV6-1	TRBJ2-1	ASRDRDREGDEQF
11	.	TRBV5-1	TRBJ2-7	ASTVGGSREQY
13	once	TRBV5-1	TRBJ1-1	ASSIPQGARTEAF
13	once	TRBV11-3	TRBJ1-1	ASSSGQGENTEAF
14	.	TRBV6-1	TRBJ1-2	ASSEGLRASNYGYT
13	.	TRBV10-3	TRBJ2-1	AISLLPPTYNEQF